This TCR beta chain was captured in a study of CXCR3-negative and CXCR3-positive naive CD8 T cells. This CDR3 has 14 residues. Germline-derived CDR1 and CDR2 are MGHRA and YSYEKL. The study sorted every CD8+ T cell subset in triplicate at about 270,000 cells each. Naive CD8+ T cells showed a CD45RO-CCR7+CD27+CD95- phenotype. 5' RACE that incorporated UMI labels was used to prepare the TRB cDNA libraries. With the 5' RACE reads reprocessed, TCRdb shows one record per CDR3 protein and no DNA. The specimen's table records approximately 100,000 distinct CDR3 sequences. The sample was naive CXCR3- CD8+ T cells from blood. The sample's subset: CD45RO-CCR7+CD27+CD95- naive CD8+ T cells lacking CXCR3 (TNR3-). The chain employs TRBV4-1 and TRBJ1-4; the D gene TCRdb calls, TRBD1, cannot be checked with no DNA. This sequence originates from a human donor in good health. Some clones in this sample may be carry-over from other donors' samples. CDR3 sequence: CASSQLYRGEKLFF.